These 14 T cell receptor beta chains share one sample of origin, sequenced in a study of cytomegalovirus exposure and HLA in healthy donors. Sequenced by immunoSEQ multiplex PCR; TCRdb stores in-frame clones only, minus some. Counted here are approximately 44,000 clones, about 90% occurring once; the ten biggest clones make up less than 7%. Sequencing input: PBMCs. These receptors were obtained from a young woman in good health and CMV-seronegative.

The J gene is TRBJ2-3, the V gene TRBV5-1; D might be TRBD1 (6 bases). Trimming stripped 4 bases from V and 0 bases from J, with 12 bases between. The CDR3 is made up of 15 amino acids. The germline V gene encodes CDR1 SGHRS and CDR2 YFSETQ. CDR3 coding DNA: TGCGCCAGCAGCAATGAGGACAGCAGCACAGATACGCAGTATTTT. Encoded protein: CASSNEDSSTDTQYF.

This chain connects TRBV9 to TRBJ1-2; D not certain. The CDR3 is 14 amino acids. The V end lost 1 base, the J end lost 4 bases, and 11 bases lay between the germline ends. Germline lookup yields CDR1 SGDLS and CDR2 YYNGEE. CDR3 nucleotide sequence: TGTGCCAGCAGCGTATCGGAGCTCTCCTATGGCTACACCTTC. Its protein is CASSVSELSYGYTF.

The chain employs TRBV25-1 and TRBJ1-2, with 8 positions matching TRBD1. The CDR3 is 18 amino acids. The germline CDR1 and CDR2 sequences are MGHDK and SYGVNS. Trimming took 5 bases from V and 0 from J; bases not matched to a gene: 14. CDR3 region: CASSSTRDRQGTNYGYTF. For the CDR3, the DNA is TGTGCCAGCAGTTCTACTAGGGACCGACAGGGGACTAACTATGGCTACACCTTC.

The rearrangement links TRBV14 to TRBJ2-3; D possibly corresponds to TRBD1 (6 bases). CDR3 length: 18 residues. Trimming left V 4 bases short and J 0 bases short, with 20 bases between. The germline gives CDR1 SGHDN, CDR2 FVKESK. CDR3 nucleotides: TGTGCCAGCAGCCGACGTGTGGGGGCGGGCCGTAGCACAGATACGCAGTATTTT. Encoded protein: CASSRRVGAGRSTDTQYF.

V usage is TRBV4-1 and J usage is TRBJ1-4; no firm D call. Trimming removed 0 bases from V and 8 bases from J, with 16 bases in between. Germline assignment: CDR1 MGHRA and CDR2 YSYEKL. CDR3 length: 16 amino acids. CDR3 DNA: TGCGCCAGCAGCCAAGATCAATTTGGCCCGCCGGAAAAACTGTTTTTT. Protein: CASSQDQFGPPEKLFF.

The chain has TRBV9 and TRBJ1-2; D remains unclear. Germline V gives CDR1 SGDLS, CDR2 YYNGEE. This CDR3 has 16 residues. The ends were cut back, 0 bases at V and 0 bases at J, with 12 bases in the middle. This CDR3 reads CASSVEPGPSNYGYTF. In DNA, the CDR3 is TGTGCCAGCAGCGTAGAGCCAGGCCCTTCTAACTATGGCTACACCTTC.

This chain links TRBV4-1 with TRBJ2-2, with 9 bases fitting TRBD2. CDR1 is MGHRA and CDR2 is YSYEKL in the germline V gene. The CDR3 sequence is 15 residues long. V lost 4 bases to trimming and J lost 7 bases; unmatched junction nucleotides: 7. CDR3 in DNA: TGCGCCAGCAGCCCAGGCGGGAGGGCCCTCGGGGAGCTGTTTTTT. It is translated as CASSPGGRALGELFF.

This chain uses TRBV6-1 with TRBJ2-1; weak D call: TRBD2 (5 bases). The V gene lost 8 bases and the J gene lost 0 bases, with 11 bases spanning the gap. Looked up from germline, CDR1 is MNHNS and CDR2 is SASEGT. This CDR3 region has 14 residues. CDR3 loop: CASGTSGSYNEQFF. The DNA of the CDR3 is TGTGCCAGCGGAACGAGCGGCTCCTACAATGAGCAGTTCTTC.

The chain recombines TRBV4-1 with TRBJ2-5, with TRBD2 identical over 7 bases. The CDR3 is made up of 14 amino acids. Trimming removed 1 base from V and 5 bases from J; junction bases left unmatched: 4. CDR1 and CDR2 (germline): MGHRA, YSYEKL. CDR3: CASSQGLAYETQYF. CDR3 coding DNA: TGCGCCAGCAGCCAAGGACTAGCATATGAGACCCAGTACTTC.

The genes are TRBV6-1 and TRBJ2-7; D is unresolved. The CDR3 has 16 residues. Germline V gene data show CDR1 as MNHNS and CDR2 as SASEGT. V was trimmed by 3 bases and J by 0 bases, leaving 15 bases between them. The chain's CDR3 is CASSESYPLLSYEQYF. DNA of the CDR3: TGTGCCAGCAGTGAGTCTTATCCCCTTCTCTCCTACGAGCAGTACTTC.

The V gene is TRBV6-5, the J gene TRBJ2-5; 7 bases agree with TRBD1. The V gene's germline CDR1 is MNHEY and CDR2 SVGAGI. Trimming at V came to 9 bases and at J to 5 bases, leaving 6 bases not matched to a gene. The CDR3 totals 12 residues. In DNA, the CDR3 is TGTGCCAGTTCCCGACAGGGCGAGACCCAGTACTTC. This encodes CASSRQGETQYF.

This clone was found a few times. The chain uses TRBV27 and TRBJ2-1; a possible D gene is TRBD2 (6 bases). Per the germline V gene, CDR1 is MNHEY and CDR2 is SMNVEV (reference sequence). V gave up 2 bases and J gave up 4 bases, with 9 bases separating them. This CDR3 has 14 amino acids. CDR3 sequence (DNA): TGTGCCAGCAGTTTAGGTAGCGGTTACAATGAGCAGTTCTTC. This codes for CASSLGSGYNEQFF.

The CDR3 is CASSLLAGTQETQYF. CDR3 DNA: TGTGCCAGCTCACTCCTAGCGGGAACCCAAGAGACCCAGTACTTC. This chain uses TRBV18 with TRBJ2-5; 9 nucleotides agree with TRBD2. The CDR3 loop spans 15 amino acids. Germline CDR1 is KGHSH and CDR2 is LQKENI. After removal of 4 bases from V and 1 base from J, the junction contained 4 bases not matched to a gene. Filled out from reference TRBV18 and TRBJ2-5, the complete variable domain reads NAGVMQNPRHLVRRRGQEARLRCSPMKGHSHVYWYRQLPEEGLKFMVYLQKENIIDESGMPKERFSAEFPKEGPSILRIQQVVRGDSAAYFCASSLLAGTQETQYFGPGTRLLVL.

This chain joins TRBV4-1 and TRBJ1-1; D ambiguous. In germline, CDR1 is MGHRA, CDR2 YSYEKL. Trimming shortened V by 1 base and J by 11 bases, and 20 bases separated the two germline ends. The CDR3 covers 15 residues. In DNA form, the CDR3 reads TGCGCCAGCAGCCAAGTTCTTCAGGCGGTCGGGGTTGCTTTCTTT. Translation: CASSQVLQAVGVAFF.